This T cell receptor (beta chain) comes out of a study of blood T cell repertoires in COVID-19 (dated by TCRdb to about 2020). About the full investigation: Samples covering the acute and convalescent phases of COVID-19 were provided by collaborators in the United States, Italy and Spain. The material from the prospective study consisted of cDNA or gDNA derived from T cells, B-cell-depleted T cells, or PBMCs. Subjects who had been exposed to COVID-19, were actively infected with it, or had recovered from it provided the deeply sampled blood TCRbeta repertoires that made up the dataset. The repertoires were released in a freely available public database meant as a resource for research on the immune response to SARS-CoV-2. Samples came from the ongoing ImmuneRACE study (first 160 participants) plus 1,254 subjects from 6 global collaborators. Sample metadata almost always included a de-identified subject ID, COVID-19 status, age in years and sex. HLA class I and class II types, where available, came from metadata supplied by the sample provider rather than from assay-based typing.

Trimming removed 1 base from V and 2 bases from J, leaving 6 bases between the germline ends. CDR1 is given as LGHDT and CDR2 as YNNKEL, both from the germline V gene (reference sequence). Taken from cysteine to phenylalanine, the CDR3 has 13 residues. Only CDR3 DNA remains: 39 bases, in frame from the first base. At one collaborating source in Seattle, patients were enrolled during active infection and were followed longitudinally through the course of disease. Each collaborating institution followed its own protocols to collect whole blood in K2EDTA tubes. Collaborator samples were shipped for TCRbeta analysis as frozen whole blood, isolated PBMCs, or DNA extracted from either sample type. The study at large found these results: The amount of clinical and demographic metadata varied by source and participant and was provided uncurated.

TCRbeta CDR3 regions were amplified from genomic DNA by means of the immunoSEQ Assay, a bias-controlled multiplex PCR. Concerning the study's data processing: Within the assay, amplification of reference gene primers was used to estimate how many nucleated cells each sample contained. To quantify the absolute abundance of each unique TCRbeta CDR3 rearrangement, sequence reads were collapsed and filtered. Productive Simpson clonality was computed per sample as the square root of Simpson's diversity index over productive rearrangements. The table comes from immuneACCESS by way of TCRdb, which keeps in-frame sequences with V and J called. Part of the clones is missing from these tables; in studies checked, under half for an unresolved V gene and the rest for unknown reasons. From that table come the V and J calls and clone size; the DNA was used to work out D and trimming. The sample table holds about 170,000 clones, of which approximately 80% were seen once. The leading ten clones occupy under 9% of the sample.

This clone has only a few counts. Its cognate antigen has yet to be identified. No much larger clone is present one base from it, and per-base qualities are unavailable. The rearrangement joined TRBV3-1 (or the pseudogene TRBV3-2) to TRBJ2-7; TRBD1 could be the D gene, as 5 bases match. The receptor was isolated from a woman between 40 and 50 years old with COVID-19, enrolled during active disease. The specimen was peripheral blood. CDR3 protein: CASSQAGPYEQYF. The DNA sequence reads TGTGCCAGCAGCCAAGCAGGGCCCTACGAGCAGTACTTC.